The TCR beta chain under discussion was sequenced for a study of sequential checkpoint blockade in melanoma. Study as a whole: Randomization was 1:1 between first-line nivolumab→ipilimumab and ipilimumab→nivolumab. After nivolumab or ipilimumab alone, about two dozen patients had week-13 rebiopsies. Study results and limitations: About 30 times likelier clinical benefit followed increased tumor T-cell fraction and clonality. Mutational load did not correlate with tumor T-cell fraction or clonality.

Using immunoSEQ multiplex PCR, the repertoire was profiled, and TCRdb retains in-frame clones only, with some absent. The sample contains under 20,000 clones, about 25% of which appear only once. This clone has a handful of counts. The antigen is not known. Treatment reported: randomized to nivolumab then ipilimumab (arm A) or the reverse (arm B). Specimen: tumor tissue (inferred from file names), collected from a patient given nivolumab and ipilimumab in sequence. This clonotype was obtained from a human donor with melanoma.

For the CDR3, the DNA is TGCGCCAGCAGCCAAGAAGGCAGTTTCACAGATACGCAGTATTTT. Residues: CASSQEGSFTDTQYF. The genes are TRBV4-1 and TRBJ2-3, with no clear D. Trimming stripped 0 bases from V and 2 bases from J, with 9 bases between. Germline assignment: CDR1 MGHRA and CDR2 YSYEKL. The CDR3 totals 15 residues.